Shown below are 29 T cell receptor beta chains from a single sample sequenced in a study of PD-1 blockade in classical Hodgkin lymphoma. Time point indicated: newly diagnosed, previously untreated cHL patient sample. Profiled with immunoSEQ multiplex PCR; TCRdb holds only in-frame clones, not every one. The sample has around 26,000 clones, approximately 93% seen once; the top ten hold about 3.7%. The specimen was peripheral blood mononuclear cells (PBMCs). Receptors originate from a human donor with classical Hodgkin lymphoma.

The chain has TRBV7-3 and TRBJ2-7; D possibly corresponds to TRBD1 (6 bases). Germline CDR1 SGHTA, CDR2 FQGTGA. CDR3 length equals 13 residues. V was trimmed by 8 bases and J by 5 bases, leaving 16 bases between them. The CDR3 sequence: CASSNTGSHEQYF. CDR3 nucleotide sequence: TGTGCCAGCTCAAACACAGGGTCCCACGAGCAGTACTTC.

The chain carries TRBV2 and TRBJ2-5, with D hard to call. This CDR3 is 12 amino acids long. From germline, CDR1 is SNHLY and CDR2 FYNNEI. V was clipped by 3 bases and J by 1 base, with 3 bases between them. This CDR3 is CASSDPQETQYF. Written as DNA, the CDR3 is TGTGCCAGCAGTGATCCCCAAGAGACCCAGTACTTC.

V and J are TRBV30 and TRBJ1-2; 7 nucleotides match TRBD1. J was trimmed by 5 bases and V by 1 base; bases with no gene match: 10. Per the germline V gene, CDR1 is GTSNPN and CDR2 is SVGIG (reference sequence). CDR3 length equals 15 residues. The CDR3 protein is CAWSDPGQRKYGYTF. In DNA form, the CDR3 reads TGTGCCTGGAGTGACCCGGGACAGCGGAAGTATGGCTACACCTTC.

The chain employs TRBV19 and TRBJ1-2; D remains unclear. CDR3 length equals 11 residues. Germline-derived CDR1 and CDR2 are LNHDA and SQIVND (reference sequence). With 5 bases removed from V and 1 base from J, the gap between germline ends came to 2 bases. CDR3: CASSFNYGYTF. The CDR3 DNA reads as TGTGCCAGTAGTTTTAACTATGGCTACACCTTC. The full variable domain, rest sourced from reference TRBV19 and TRBJ1-2, is DGGITQSPKYLFRKEGQNVTLSCEQNLNHDAMYWYRQDPGQGLRLIYYSQIVNDFQKGDIAEGYSVSREKKESFPLTVTSAQKNPTAFYLCASSFNYGYTFGSGTRLTVV.

The rearrangement joins TRBV7-9 to TRBJ1-5; D is uncertain. The CDR3 extends over 9 amino acids. The germline V gene has CDR1 SEHNR and CDR2 FQNEAQ (reference sequence). CDR3 amino acids: CGRNQPQHF. CDR3 bases: TGTGGCAGGAATCAGCCCCAGCATTTT.

The chain is built from TRBV19 and TRBJ1-5; possibly TRBD1 for D (5 bases). The germline V gene encodes CDR1 LNHDA and CDR2 SQIVND (reference sequence). This CDR3 is 15 amino acids long. V was pared by 3 bases and J by 5 bases, with 14 bases between. CDR3 region: CASSITRQLDQPQHF. The CDR3 DNA follows: TGTGCCAGTAGTATCACTCGACAGCTCGATCAGCCCCAGCATTTT.

The J gene is TRBJ2-7, the V gene TRBV7-2, with a tentative D call TRBD2 (6 bases). Germline assignment: CDR1 SGHTA and CDR2 FQGNSA. This CDR3 spans 15 amino acids. V was cut by 1 base and J by 7 bases, with 17 bases left in between. CDR3 region: CASSLGGNTYEEQYF. The CDR3 region has the DNA TGTGCCAGCAGCTTAGGCGGGAATACCTACGAGGAGCAGTACTTC.

The chain has TRBV11-2 and TRBJ2-6, with D possibly matching TRBD2 (7 bases). Germline V CDR1 and CDR2: SGHAT, FQNNGV. Trimming shortened V by 4 bases and J by 0 bases, and 13 bases separated the two germline ends. The CDR3 covers 17 residues. The CDR3 DNA sequence: TGTGCCAGCAGCTCGGGGGGCGGTGCCTCTGGGGCCAACGTCCTGACTTTC. The encoded protein is CASSSGGGASGANVLTF.

The J gene is TRBJ2-2, the V gene TRBV5-1, with 7 bases aligning to TRBD1. CDR1 and CDR2 from the germline V gene are SGHRS and YFSETQ. The CDR3 consists of 15 residues. V shed 4 bases, J shed 1 base, and the junction held 4 bases outside the gene matches. The CDR3 nucleotides are TGCGCCAGCAGCGGGGGACAGTTGAACACCGGGGAGCTGTTTTTT. Residues: CASSGGQLNTGELFF.

The table lists this clone with a count of one. An end of the junction differs from the germline gene, which may be a read error. Other DNA sequences from this sample encode an identical CDR3 as well. The V call is TRBV5-4, the J call TRBJ2-2; D unclear. This CDR3 is built from 13 residues. Looked up from germline, CDR1 is SGHNT and CDR2 is YYREEE (reference sequence). CDR3 region: CASSLVTTGELFF. CDR3 coding DNA: TGCGCCAGCAGCTTGGTGACTACCGGGGAGCTGTTTTTT.

CDR3 sequence (DNA): TGTGCCAGCAGCTTGCCAGGGAGAGGCGAAAAACTGTTTTTT. Protein: CASSLPGRGEKLFF. This chain links TRBV5-4 with TRBJ1-4, with a weak D call TRBD1 (5 bases). Germline V gives CDR1 SGHNT, CDR2 YYREEE (reference sequence). V dropped 1 base and J dropped 8 bases, with 12 bases sitting between them. CDR3 length equals 14 residues.

This chain joins TRBV5-1 and TRBJ1-6; tentatively, D is TRBD1 (5 bases). The CDR3 totals 15 residues. The V end lost 0 bases, the J end lost 7 bases, and 11 bases lay between the germline ends. Germline V gene sequence: CDR1 SGHRS, CDR2 YFSETQ. The CDR3 loop reads CASSLELRANSPLHF. CDR3 sequence (DNA): TGCGCCAGCAGCTTGGAACTCAGGGCGAATTCACCCCTCCACTTT.

J is TRBJ1-2 and V is TRBV30; possible D gene TRBD1, 5 bases. This CDR3 has 13 amino acids. Trimming pared 7 bases from V and 5 bases from J, leaving 17 bases between. Germline lookup yields CDR1 GTSNPN and CDR2 SVGIG (reference sequence). CDR3 in amino acids: CAFQKQEGYGYTF. CDR3 coding DNA: TGTGCCTTCCAAAAACAGGAGGGGTATGGCTACACCTTC.

The V call is TRBV5-1, the J call TRBJ2-5; D remains ambiguous. The V gene's germline CDR1 is SGHRS and CDR2 YFSETQ. Trimming took off 0 bases at V and 0 bases at J, with 6 bases between the two ends. The CDR3 is 14 residues long. CDR3 region: CASSLAGYQETQYF. The CDR3 DNA reads TGCGCCAGCAGCTTGGCCGGATACCAAGAGACCCAGTACTTC.

In DNA, the CDR3 is TGTGCCAGTAGTCCAGGAACCGGGACAGGGTCTTCACCCCTCCACTTT. This gives the protein CASSPGTGTGSSPLHF. This chain connects TRBV19 to TRBJ1-6, with 9 bases that match TRBD1. The CDR3 is 16 amino acids. Germline V gene sequence: CDR1 LNHDA, CDR2 SQIVND (reference sequence). V lost 5 bases to trimming and J lost 9 bases; unmatched junction nucleotides: 11. The full variable domain, completed using reference TRBV19 and TRBJ1-6, is DGGITQSPKYLFRKEGQNVTLSCEQNLNHDAMYWYRQDPGQGLRLIYYSQIVNDFQKGDIAEGYSVSREKKESFPLTVTSAQKNPTAFYLCASSPGTGTGSSPLHFGNGTRLTVT.

The chain has TRBV7-8 and TRBJ2-7, with D possibly being TRBD1 (5 bases). Trimming removed 7 bases from V and 5 bases from J, with 9 bases in between. The V gene's germline CDR1 is SGHVS and CDR2 FQNEAQ. CDR3 size: 11 residues. CDR3 loop: CASMAGNEQYF. CDR3 coding DNA: TGTGCCAGCATGGCAGGGAACGAGCAGTACTTC. Complete variable domain (other parts from reference TRBV7-8 and TRBJ2-7): GAGVSQSPRYKVAKRGQDVALRCDPISGHVSLFWYQQALGQGPEFLTYFQNEAQLDKSGLPSDRFFAERPEGSVSTLKIQRTQQEDSAVYLCASMAGNEQYFGPGTRLTVT.

This rearrangement joins TRBV6-6 to TRBJ1-5; TRBD1 matches at 8 bases. V was pared by 6 bases and J by 6 bases, with 4 bases of the junction left unmatched. The CDR3 covers 13 residues. Germline lookup yields CDR1 MNHNY and CDR2 SVGAGI (reference sequence). CDR3 bases: TGTGCCAGCAGGTTAGACAGGGGTCAGCCCCAGCATTTT. This gives the protein CASRLDRGQPQHF.

This chain links TRBV5-1 with TRBJ1-2; a weak D match, TRBD1 (6 bases). The germline CDR1 and CDR2 sequences are SGHRS and YFSETQ. V was trimmed by 3 bases and J by 4 bases, leaving 16 bases between them. This CDR3 contains 15 residues. This CDR3 reads CASSSGNRASYGYTF. The CDR3 DNA is TGCGCCAGCAGCTCGGGAAACAGGGCTTCCTATGGCTACACCTTC.

The table lists this clone with a count of one. The CDR3 end shows no conserved phenylalanine or tryptophan, and so a read error is likely. The chain joins TRBV28 to TRBJ1-2, with D uncertain. The V and J ends lost 3 bases and 8 bases respectively, with 10 bases between them. The CDR3 totals 12 residues. Germline CDR1 MDHEN, CDR2 SYDVKM. CDR3 loop: CASSLIGVGYTL. For the CDR3, the DNA is TGTGCCAGCAGTTTGATCGGGGTAGGCTACACCCTC.

The chain carries TRBV7-2 and TRBJ2-7; D possibly matches TRBD1 or TRBD2 (7 bases each). Trimming took off 5 bases at V and 2 bases at J, with 10 bases between the two ends. The CDR3 consists of 13 residues. The germline CDR1 and CDR2 sequences are SGHTA and FQGNSA. The CDR3 DNA reads as TGTGCCAGCAGCCCAGGGGGGGCCTACGAGCAGTACTTC. This sequence encodes CASSPGGAYEQYF.

The chain couples TRBV5-6 to TRBJ2-7; D unresolved. Germline loops: CDR1 SGHDT, CDR2 YYEEEE. CDR3 length: 12 residues. The V and J ends lost 0 bases and 4 bases respectively, with 5 bases between them. The DNA of the CDR3 is TGTGCCAGCAGCTTGGGCATATACGAGCAGTACTTC. Translating gives CASSLGIYEQYF.

The chain couples TRBV25-1 to TRBJ1-2; possible D gene TRBD1, 5 bases. The CDR3 is 13 amino acids. Germline CDR1 reads MGHDK; CDR2 reads SYGVNS. V lost 8 bases to trimming and J lost 6 bases, with 16 bases between them. The CDR3 coding sequence is TGTGCCAGCTCCCAGGGACCTGTCGATGGCTACACCTTC. Protein product: CASSQGPVDGYTF.

The genes are TRBV10-3 and TRBJ1-1, with D tentatively TRBD1 (6 bases). This CDR3 comprises 16 residues. Between the trimmed V and J ends, which lost 1 base and 2 bases, there was a span of 14 bases. Looked up from germline, CDR1 is ENHRY and CDR2 is SYGVKD. The CDR3, as DNA: TGTGCCATCAGTGAGTTGTTTACAGGGTTTAACACTGAAGCTTTCTTT. Amino acid sequence: CAISELFTGFNTEAFF.

This clone was counted once. The chain recombines TRBV7-9 with TRBJ2-5; the D is unclear. Germline V gene sequence: CDR1 SEHNR, CDR2 FQNEAQ (reference sequence). The germline V and J ends were trimmed by 4 bases and 4 bases, with 13 bases remaining between them. The CDR3 is 14 residues long. The CDR3 region is CASSSYNPPETQYF. DNA for the CDR3: TGTGCCAGCAGCTCCTATAACCCCCCAGAGACCCAGTACTTC.

The J gene is TRBJ2-3, the V gene TRBV19; TRBD2 agrees at 9 bases. The CDR3 contains 18 residues. Germline CDR1 and CDR2: LNHDA and SQIVND (reference sequence). V shed 5 bases, J shed 4 bases, and the junction held 16 bases outside the gene matches. CDR3 bases: TGTGCCAGTAGTCCCCGAGGGAGCGGGGGGCGTTTCCCAGATACGCAGTATTTT. Amino acids: CASSPRGSGGRFPDTQYF.

This chain joins TRBV10-3 and TRBJ2-4; 7 bases match TRBD2. Germline V gives CDR1 ENHRY, CDR2 SYGVKD. V lost 8 bases and J lost 7; bases outside the gene matches: 8. The CDR3 has 13 amino acids. The CDR3 DNA sequence: TGTGCCATCGCGGCTAGCGGTTTTAACATTCAGTACTTC. Its translation: CAIAASGFNIQYF.

The gene calls are TRBV6-5 and TRBJ2-7; no firm D call. This CDR3 contains 11 residues. V was clipped by 8 bases and J by 4 bases, with 9 bases between them. Looked up from germline, CDR1 is MNHEY and CDR2 is SVGAGI. CDR3 DNA: TGTGCCAGCGGTATGGGGTACGAGCAGTACTTC. Protein: CASGMGYEQYF.

The chain employs TRBV30 and TRBJ2-1; D perhaps matches TRBD2 (5 bases). Trimming removed 2 bases at V and 2 bases at J, with 13 bases between. The CDR3 has 15 amino acids. Germline CDR1 GTSNPN, CDR2 SVGIG (reference sequence). The CDR3 DNA sequence: TGTGCCTGGAGTAAGGTTGGGAGTCCCTACAATGAGCAGTTCTTC. Its protein product is CAWSKVGSPYNEQFF.

The chain employs TRBV7-9 and TRBJ2-7; no reliable D call. CDR1 is SEHNR, CDR2 FQNEAQ, per germline (reference sequence). V lost 4 bases to trimming and J lost 0 bases, with 10 bases between them. This CDR3 contains 14 residues. The CDR3: CASSSKLSSYEQYF. The CDR3 DNA is TGTGCCAGCAGCTCCAAACTAAGCTCCTACGAGCAGTACTTC.